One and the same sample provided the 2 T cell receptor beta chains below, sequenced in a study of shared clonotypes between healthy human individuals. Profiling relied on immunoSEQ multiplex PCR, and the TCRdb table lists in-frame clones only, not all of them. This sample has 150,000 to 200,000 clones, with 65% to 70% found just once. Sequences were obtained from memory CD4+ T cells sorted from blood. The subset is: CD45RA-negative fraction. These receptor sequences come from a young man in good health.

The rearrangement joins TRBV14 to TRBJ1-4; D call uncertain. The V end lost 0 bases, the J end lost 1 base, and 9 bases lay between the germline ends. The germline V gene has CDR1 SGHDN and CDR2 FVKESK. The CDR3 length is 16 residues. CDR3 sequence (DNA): TGTGCCAGCAGCCAAGATCACGGGGTAACTAATGAAAAACTGTTTTTT. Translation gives CASSQDHGVTNEKLFF. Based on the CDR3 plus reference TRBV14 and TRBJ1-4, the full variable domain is EAGVTQFPSHSVIEKGQTVTLRCDPISGHDNLYWYRRVMGKEIKFLLHFVKESKQDESGMPNNRFLAERTGGTYSTLKVQPAELEDSGVYFCASSQDHGVTNEKLFFGSGTQLSVL.

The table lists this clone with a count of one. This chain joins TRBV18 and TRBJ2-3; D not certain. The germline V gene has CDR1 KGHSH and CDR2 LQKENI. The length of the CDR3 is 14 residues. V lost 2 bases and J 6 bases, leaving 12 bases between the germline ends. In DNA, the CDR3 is TGTGCCAGCTCACCATTAGACTCCAGGGATACGCAGTATTTT. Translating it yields CASSPLDSRDTQYF.